The clone carrying this TCR beta chain came up a few times. Other nucleotide sequences in the sample specify the same CDR3. This CDR3 comprises 11 residues. Deletions cut 0 bases from V and 8 bases from J, with 7 bases between. Per the germline V gene, CDR1 is GTSNPN and CDR2 is SVGIG (reference sequence). Sequencing was performed with immunoSEQ multiplex PCR; in TCRdb, only in-frame clones are kept and a portion is missing. This sample has approximately 85,000 clones, with about four fifths found just once. This sample stems from a study of identifying expanded T cells in peripheral blood. The sample consisted of blood. This receptor was taken from a person aged 18 to 75 in good health. This chain joins TRBV30 and TRBJ1-2; D is undetermined. The CDR3: CAWSVLSGYTF. DNA of the CDR3: TGTGCCTGGAGTGTACTATCCGGCTACACCTTC.